What follows are 3 T cell receptor beta chains derived from one specimen sequenced in a study of T-cell reconstitution after alpha-beta-depleted transplantation in children (dated by TCRdb to 2016 to 2018). Library preparation employed PCR. The sample was run on an Illumina HiSeq 2500. TCR library preparation used molecular barcoding, with unique molecular identifiers applied to normalize quantification of the TCRbeta repertoire. TCRdb reran the public reads through fastp at Q25 and MiXCR, keeping productive beta chains. When rows share a CDR3 protein, they turn into one entry using the most common DNA and genes. This sample is represented by over 550,000 distinct CDR3 sequences; roughly a tenth of them were singletons. The ten largest clones represent 4% of the sample. Source: PBMCs from the stem cell graft donor, taken from the stem cell graft. The source of these receptors is a human donor who donated a stem cell graft to a child with acute myeloid leukemia.

This clonotype was recorded a few times. This chain connects TRBV7-2 to TRBJ2-1; TRBD2 matches 7 bases. Trimming cost V 1 base and J 6 bases; bases outside gene matches: 9. Germline V gene sequence: CDR1 SGHTA, CDR2 FQGNSA. CDR3 length equals 16 residues. As DNA, the CDR3 is TGTGCCAGCAGCTTAGTCGGCGGGAGAAGCACCAATGAGCAGTTCTTC. Its translation: CASSLVGGRSTNEQFF.

This clonotype was seen a few times. The CDR3 sequence: CASSLVVGGGYNEQFF. CDR3 coding DNA: TGCGCCAGCAGCTTGGTCGTGGGAGGGGGATACAATGAGCAGTTCTTC. The chain links TRBV5-1 to TRBJ2-1, with D possibly being TRBD2 (7 bases). Trimming cost V 0 bases and J 4 bases, with 14 bases left between them. The CDR3 totals 16 residues. Germline V gives CDR1 SGHRS, CDR2 YFSETQ.

In this sample, this clonotype turned up a few times. This sequence joins TRBV6-2 or TRBV6-3 and TRBJ1-1; the match to TRBD1 covers 10 bases. Germline assignment: CDR1 MNHEY and CDR2 SVGEGT. Trimming at V came to 6 bases and at J to 5 bases, leaving 9 bases not matched to a gene. The CDR3 loop spans 15 amino acids. The chain's CDR3 is CASSPIRTGGTEAFF. Written as DNA, the CDR3 is TGTGCCAGCAGCCCCATTAGGACAGGGGGAACTGAAGCTTTCTTT.